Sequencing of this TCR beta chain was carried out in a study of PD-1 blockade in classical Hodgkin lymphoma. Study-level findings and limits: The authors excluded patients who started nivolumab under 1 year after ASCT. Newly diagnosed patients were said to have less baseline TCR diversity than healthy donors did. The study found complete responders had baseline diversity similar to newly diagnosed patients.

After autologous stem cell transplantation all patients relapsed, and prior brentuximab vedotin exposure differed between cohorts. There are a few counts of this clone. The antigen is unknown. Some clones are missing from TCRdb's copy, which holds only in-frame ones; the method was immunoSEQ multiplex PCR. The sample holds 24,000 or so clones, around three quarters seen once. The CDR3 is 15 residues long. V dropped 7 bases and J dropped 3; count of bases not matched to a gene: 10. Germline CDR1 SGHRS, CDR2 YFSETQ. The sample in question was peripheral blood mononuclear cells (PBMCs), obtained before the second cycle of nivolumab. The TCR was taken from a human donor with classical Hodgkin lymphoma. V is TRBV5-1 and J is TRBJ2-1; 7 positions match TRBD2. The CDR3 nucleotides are TGCGCCAGCGGAAGGGAAGCGGGGTACTACAATGAGCAGTTCTTC. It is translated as CASGREAGYYNEQFF. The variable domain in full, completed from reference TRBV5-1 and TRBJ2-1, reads KAGVTQTPRYLIKTRGQQVTLSCSPISGHRSVSWYQQTPGQGLQFLFEYFSETQRNKGNFPGRFSGRQFSNSRSEMNVSTLELGDSALYLCASGREAGYYNEQFFGPGTRLTVL.